This TCR beta chain was captured by sequencing in a study of blood T cell repertoires in COVID-19. Study as a whole: The origin of the acute and convalescent COVID-19 samples was the United States, Italy and Spain.

The table came from immunoSEQ multiplex PCR; TCRdb's copy has only in-frame clones and leaves some out. The repertoire has roughly 250,000 clones, approximately 85% of them found once; the top ten carry around 12%. The sequence derives from a woman aged 60-75 years with active or convalescent COVID-19. The sequenced sample consisted of peripheral blood.

CDR3 in DNA: TGTGCCAGCAGCCAGATACGCGGGGGGCCCTTTTTCGACGAGCAGTACTTC. It yields the protein CASSQIRGGPFFDEQYF. This chain joins TRBV3-1 (or the pseudogene TRBV3-2) and TRBJ2-7; 8 nucleotides line up with TRBD2. CDR1 and CDR2 from the germline V gene are LGHDT and YNNKEL (reference sequence). The V and J ends lost 3 bases and 5 bases, in that order; junction bases with no gene match: 15. The CDR3 is 17 amino acids.